The 25 T cell receptor beta chains below all came from one sample that was sequenced in a study of identifying expanded T cells in peripheral blood. Sequencing used immunoSEQ multiplex PCR; TCRdb keeps in-frame clones, though not all of them. The sample includes about 84,000 clones, around 87% seen only once; the top ten take roughly 5.3%. Sequenced: blood. These receptors all stem from a person aged 18 to 69 in good health.

This sequence joins TRBV14 and TRBJ2-1; possible D gene TRBD2, 5 bases. This CDR3 comprises 16 residues. The germline CDR1 and CDR2 sequences are SGHDN and FVKESK. The V gene lost 0 bases and the J gene lost 5 bases, with 14 bases spanning the gap. The CDR3 loop reads CASSQDLGLFNNEQFF. The CDR3 DNA is TGTGCCAGCAGCCAAGATCTCGGACTGTTCAACAATGAGCAGTTCTTC.

The V and J genes are TRBV28 and TRBJ1-2; a weak D match, TRBD1 (6 bases). CDR1 and CDR2 (germline): MDHEN, SYDVKM. CDR3 length: 14 amino acids. V lost 4 bases to trimming and J lost 8 bases, with 17 bases between them. As DNA, the CDR3 is TGTGCCAGCAGTTCCAGGGGAAGGGTAGGAGGCTACACCTTC. As protein: CASSSRGRVGGYTF.

The chain employs TRBV5-4 and TRBJ2-3; possibly TRBD1 for D (5 bases). Looked up from germline, CDR1 is SGHNT and CDR2 is YYREEE (reference sequence). The CDR3 contains 16 residues. V was cut by 2 bases and J by 2 bases, with 15 bases left in between. The CDR3 sequence: CASSLGLGRATDTQYF. The CDR3 bases are TGTGCCAGCAGCTTAGGCCTGGGGCGAGCCACAGATACGCAGTATTTT.

This clone was found a few times. A read error may account for a junction end that differs from germline. This chain connects TRBV18 to TRBJ1-6, with D uncertain. Germline V gene lookup returns CDR1 KGHSH and CDR2 LQKENI. The CDR3 spans 13 residues. The CDR3 sequence: CASSPRSSYEPLF. For the CDR3, the DNA is TGTGCCAGCTCACCAAGGAGCTCCTATGAGCCGTTATTT.

The chain uses TRBV6-1 and TRBJ2-5; TRBD2 might be the D (7 bases). The CDR3 spans 17 residues. V was clipped by 4 bases and J by 0 bases, with 18 bases between them. Germline CDR1 and CDR2: MNHNS and SASEGT. Here the CDR3 DNA reads TGTGCCAGCAGTGGGTTAACAGGGACTAAGTACCAAGAGACCCAGTACTTC. Protein product: CASSGLTGTKYQETQYF.

This clone has just one count. The genes are TRBV7-3 and TRBJ2-3, with 9 bases that match TRBD2. CDR1 is SGHTA, CDR2 FQGTGA, per germline. The junction had 5 bases not matched to a gene; V was cut back by 2 bases and J by 5 bases. The CDR3 extends over 15 amino acids. The DNA for the CDR3 is TGTGCCAGCAGCTTACTAGCGGGGAGGGTAGATACGCAGTATTTT. It yields the protein CASSLLAGRVDTQYF.

The rearrangement uses TRBV29-1 and TRBJ2-1; D may be TRBD1 (7 bases). Germline assignment: CDR1 SQVTM and CDR2 ANQGSEA. V lost 4 bases to trimming and J lost 1 base, with 20 bases between them. The length of the CDR3 is 17 residues. This CDR3 is CSVGPLADRPSYNEQFF. In nucleotides, the CDR3 is TGCAGCGTTGGCCCTTTAGCGGACAGGCCTTCCTACAATGAGCAGTTCTTC.

The rearrangement joins TRBV6-5 to TRBJ1-6; D unresolved. V lost 8 bases and J 5 bases, leaving 13 bases between the germline ends. This CDR3 has 14 amino acids. Germline values: CDR1 MNHEY, CDR2 SVGAGI. This chain's CDR3 is CASWGGFDNSPLHF. DNA of the CDR3: TGTGCCAGCTGGGGAGGGTTTGATAATTCACCCCTCCACTTT.

The chain is built from TRBV5-4 and TRBJ2-1, with D maybe TRBD2 (5 bases). The CDR3 is made up of 12 amino acids. Germline V gene lookup returns CDR1 SGHNT and CDR2 YYREEE (reference sequence). The V and J ends lost 6 bases and 8 bases respectively, with 12 bases between them. The CDR3 loop reads CASIRGTDEQFF. The CDR3 region has the DNA TGTGCCAGCATCCGGGGAACGGATGAGCAGTTCTTC. Complete variable domain (other parts from reference TRBV5-4 and TRBJ2-1): ETGVTQSPTHLIKTRGQQVTLRCSSQSGHNTVSWYQQALGQGPQFIFQYYREEENGRGNFPPRFSGLQFPNYSSELNVNALELDDSALYLCASIRGTDEQFFGPGTRLTVL.

The genes are TRBV2 and TRBJ2-3; D gene uncertain. The germline V gene encodes CDR1 SNHLY and CDR2 FYNNEI. The CDR3 has 14 residues. The V and J ends lost 5 bases and 1 base respectively, with 10 bases between them. This CDR3 is CASSQVRGTDTQYF. The CDR3 DNA reads TGTGCCAGCAGTCAGGTTAGGGGCACAGATACGCAGTATTTT.

J is TRBJ2-7 and V is TRBV5-1; D is perhaps TRBD2 (6 bases). The V end lost 0 bases, the J end lost 0 bases, and 16 bases lay between the germline ends. Germline lookup yields CDR1 SGHRS and CDR2 YFSETQ. The CDR3 runs to 17 residues. CDR3 in amino acids: CASSLGVGRTSSYEQYF. DNA of the CDR3: TGCGCCAGCAGCTTGGGGGTTGGGAGGACGAGCTCCTACGAGCAGTACTTC.

The chain joins TRBV6-5 to TRBJ2-3; D is tentatively TRBD1 or TRBD2 (5 bases each). V dropped 2 bases and J dropped 2 bases, with 11 bases sitting between them. The CDR3 runs to 15 residues. The V gene's germline CDR1 is MNHEY and CDR2 SVGAGI. CDR3 amino acids: CASSYQGRNTDTQYF. CDR3 nucleotides: TGTGCCAGCAGTTACCAGGGACGGAACACAGATACGCAGTATTTT.

This clone occurred a few times. The V call is TRBV7-2, the J call TRBJ2-1; 7 positions agree with TRBD1. The germline V gene encodes CDR1 SGHTA and CDR2 FQGNSA. This CDR3 has 12 amino acids. J was trimmed by 9 bases and V by 6 bases; bases with no gene match: 5. The CDR3 DNA is TGTGCCAGCAGTTTTACAGGGGTTGAGCAGTTCTTC. Amino acids: CASSFTGVEQFF. Complete variable domain (other parts from reference TRBV7-2 and TRBJ2-1): GAGVSQSPSNKVTEKGKDVELRCDPISGHTALYWYRQSLGQGLEFLIYFQGNSAPDKSGLPSDRFSAERTGGSVSTLTIQRTQQEDSAVYLCASSFTGVEQFFGPGTRLTVL.

The chain recombines TRBV2 with TRBJ1-2; D perhaps matches TRBD1 (5 bases). This CDR3 has 16 amino acids. Trimming removed 4 bases at V and 6 bases at J, with 21 bases between. CDR1 is SNHLY, CDR2 FYNNEI, per germline. The CDR3 sequence: CASSVGLDGTFHGYTF. Here the CDR3 DNA reads TGTGCCAGCAGTGTCGGTTTAGACGGGACTTTTCATGGCTACACCTTC. The full variable domain, with the rest looked up from reference TRBV2 and TRBJ1-2, is EPEVTQTPSHQVTQMGQEVILRCVPISNHLYFYWYRQILGQKVEFLVSFYNNEISEKSEIFDDQFSVERPDGSNFTLKIRSTKLEDSAMYFCASSVGLDGTFHGYTFGSGTRLTVV.

This clone was picked up a small number of times. The chain couples TRBV19 to TRBJ1-1; TRBD1 matches 9 bases. V lost 4 bases to trimming and J lost 10 bases; unmatched junction nucleotides: 4. The CDR3 has 12 amino acids. Germline loops: CDR1 LNHDA, CDR2 SQIVND (reference sequence). The CDR3 sequence: CASSNRGLRAFF. Here the CDR3 DNA reads TGTGCCAGTAGTAACAGGGGGCTGAGAGCTTTCTTT.

The CDR3 reads CASSFQQQDSGNTIYF. CDR3 bases: TGCGCCAGCAGCTTCCAACAACAGGACTCTGGAAACACCATATATTTT. The V call is TRBV5-1, the J call TRBJ1-3; perhaps TRBD1 as D (5 bases). Trimming removed 2 bases from V and 0 bases from J, with 12 bases in between. Per the germline V gene, CDR1 is SGHRS and CDR2 is YFSETQ. The CDR3 extends over 16 amino acids.

The chain combines TRBV28 with TRBJ1-1; 11 positions agree with TRBD1. J gave up 5 bases and V 7 bases, and 9 bases lay outside the gene matches. Germline CDR1 and CDR2: MDHEN and SYDVKM. This CDR3 has 15 residues. The CDR3 reads CASTTPGQGATEAFF. DNA for the CDR3: TGTGCCAGCACCACACCCGGACAGGGGGCAACTGAAGCTTTCTTT.

The rearrangement links TRBV2 to TRBJ1-2; TRBD1 matches 7 bases. V shed 10 bases, J shed 5 bases, and the junction held 7 bases outside the gene matches. This CDR3 contains 12 residues. Germline V gene sequence: CDR1 SNHLY, CDR2 FYNNEI. CDR3 bases: TGTGCCACCGATCGGACAGGTTATGGCTACACCTTC. It specifies CATDRTGYGYTF.

This clone occurred once. The V and J genes are TRBV4-3 and TRBJ1-2, with D possibly matching TRBD1 (6 bases). The germline CDR1 and CDR2 sequences are LGHNA and YSLEER. The V gene lost 0 bases and the J gene lost 3 bases, with 14 bases spanning the gap. CDR3 size: 16 residues. The CDR3 sequence: CASSQDFQGKDYGYTF. CDR3 bases: TGCGCCAGCAGCCAAGATTTCCAGGGGAAGGACTATGGCTACACCTTC.

This sequence joins TRBV29-1 and TRBJ2-3, with TRBD2 matching over 14 bases. V lost 4 bases to trimming and J lost 0 bases; unmatched junction nucleotides: 3. This CDR3 is 16 amino acids long. CDR1 and CDR2 (germline): SQVTM, ANQGSEA. CDR3 nucleotide sequence: TGCAGCGTTGGACTAGCGGGGGGGTTTAGCACAGATACGCAGTATTTT. Its protein product is CSVGLAGGFSTDTQYF.

The V call is TRBV4-3, the J call TRBJ1-1; no clear D. The ends were cut back, 0 bases at V and 3 bases at J, with 11 bases in the middle. This CDR3 is built from 15 residues. Germline CDR1 and CDR2: LGHNA and YSLEER. The CDR3: CASSQDLNSYTEAFF. The CDR3 nucleotides are TGCGCCAGCAGCCAAGATTTGAATTCGTACACTGAAGCTTTCTTT.

The chain joins TRBV18 to TRBJ2-3; no definite D call. Trimming cost V 3 bases and J 6 bases, with 16 bases left between them. Per the germline V gene, CDR1 is KGHSH and CDR2 is LQKENI. The CDR3 has 15 residues. The CDR3 DNA reads TGTGCCAGCTCACCGGGGAACTGGGCTGCTGATACGCAGTATTTT. It specifies CASSPGNWAADTQYF.

This chain links TRBV6-6 with TRBJ1-2; D uncertain. With 6 bases removed from V and 4 bases from J, the gap between germline ends came to 21 bases. The CDR3 sequence is 16 residues long. The germline V gene has CDR1 MNHNY and CDR2 SVGAGI (reference sequence). The CDR3: CASSGIQTATVYGYTF. DNA for the CDR3: TGTGCCAGCAGCGGAATACAAACGGCCACCGTCTATGGCTACACCTTC.

This chain uses TRBV4-3 with TRBJ2-1, with TRBD2 matching 7 bases. The CDR3 has 16 amino acids. CDR1 is LGHNA and CDR2 is YSLEER in the germline V gene. The ends lost 0 bases at V and 9 bases at J; junction bases unmatched: 11. CDR3 DNA sequence: TGCGCCAGCAGCCAAGATCGAGGCGGGGGATCGAGTGAGCAGTTCTTC. This codes for CASSQDRGGGSSEQFF.

The chain is built from TRBV9 and TRBJ2-7, with D possibly matching TRBD1 (5 bases). The CDR3 is made up of 13 amino acids. Germline-derived CDR1 and CDR2 are SGDLS and YYNGEE. Trimming removed 0 bases from V and 3 bases from J, with 7 bases in between. CDR3 sequence: CASSVDTGYEQYF. DNA for the CDR3: TGTGCCAGCAGCGTAGATACAGGCTACGAGCAGTACTTC.